This T cell receptor (beta chain) comes out of a study of blood T cell repertoires in COVID-19. The V gene's germline CDR1 is GTSNPN and CDR2 SVGIG (reference sequence). V trimming: 5 bases; J trimming: 7 bases; junction bases outside the gene matches: 13. The CDR3 is 15 residues long. Enrollees, about 18 to 89 years old, lived in 24 US areas. Authors' methods: The assay estimated nucleated cells by amplifying reference gene primers. Sequenced by immunoSEQ multiplex PCR; TCRdb stores in-frame clones only, minus some. The V and J calls and the clone size are those of that table, but D and trimming were determined from the DNA. Found here are hundreds of thousands of clones, around 84% of them singletons; the top ten hold 1.5% to 2%.

The V call is TRBV30, the J call TRBJ2-3, with 9 bases matching TRBD2. The sequence came from a man aged 35 to 55 who had recovered from COVID-19. Sequencing input: PBMCs or T cells enriched from blood (not recorded which). CDR3: CAWGLGAGGVNTQYF. CDR3 sequence (DNA): TGTGCCTGGGGGCTCGGAGCGGGAGGAGTAAATACGCAGTATTTT.